A single sample is the source of the 4 T cell receptor beta chains below, sequenced in a study of radiation and T cells in renal cell carcinoma. The repertoire was sequenced with immunoSEQ multiplex PCR; TCRdb's copy has only in-frame clones and lacks some. The data contain roughly 150,000 clones, less than 90% of them singletons. The time point here: baseline pretreatment blood. Treatment specified: 15 Gy SBRT to primary tumor, nephrectomy 4 weeks later. The source material was blood, sampled from a patient whose treatment included radiotherapy and nephrectomy. These receptors originate from a woman in her 70s with renal cell carcinoma.

The chain joins TRBV13 to TRBJ2-3; possible D gene TRBD2, 6 bases. The CDR3 sequence is 15 residues long. Trimming cost V 4 bases and J 0 bases, with 11 bases left between them. The germline V gene encodes CDR1 PRHDT and CDR2 FYEKMQ (reference sequence). The CDR3 DNA reads as TGTGCCAGCAGCTCCCGGGCGGGGAGCACAGATACGCAGTATTTT. Translating it yields CASSSRAGSTDTQYF.

The V and J genes are TRBV19 and TRBJ1-2, with 10 bases identical to TRBD1. V lost 3 bases and J lost 4; bases outside the gene matches: 5. CDR1 and CDR2 from the germline V gene are LNHDA and SQIVND (reference sequence). The CDR3 covers 15 residues. CDR3: CASSMGGQGFYGYTF. The DNA of the CDR3 is TGTGCCAGTAGTATGGGGGGACAGGGGTTCTATGGCTACACCTTC.

V usage is TRBV6-4 and J usage is TRBJ1-3, with 8 positions matching TRBD1. V was pared by 6 bases and J by 9 bases, with 10 bases of the junction left unmatched. Germline CDR1 MRHNA, CDR2 SNTAGT. This CDR3 contains 14 residues. The chain's CDR3 is CASSGTGLRATIYF. Written as DNA, the CDR3 is TGTGCCAGCAGCGGGACAGGCCTGCGGGCCACCATATATTTT.

The chain joins TRBV6-1 to TRBJ2-1; TRBD2 aligns across 10 bases. In germline, CDR1 is MNHNS, CDR2 SASEGT. The CDR3 runs 15 residues. V was pared by 6 bases and J by 0 bases, with 2 bases of the junction left unmatched. The CDR3, as DNA: TGTGCCAGCAGACTAGCGGGGAGCTCCTACAATGAGCAGTTCTTC. As protein: CASRLAGSSYNEQFF.